Below, 19 T cell receptor beta chains from the same sample are listed, as sequenced in a study of beta chain features in type 1 diabetes. Their target antigens are unknown. Expressed TCRB transcripts were sequenced because the entire RNA isolate underwent reverse transcription. Clones were sequenced by immunoSEQ multiplex PCR, and TCRdb holds only the in-frame ones, with some missing. The sample shows some 240,000 clones, 16% of them seen only once. Study conclusions and caveats: All four CD4+ subsets of Type 1 diabetes patients contained TCRB CDR3s that were moderately but significantly shorter.

Sequencing used naive CD4+ T cells from blood. Every receptor here comes from a man aged 25 to 40 with type 1 diabetes.

The chain combines TRBV2 with TRBJ2-1; TRBD2 might be the D (6 bases). The CDR3 runs to 15 residues. V gave up 8 bases and J gave up 7 bases, with 21 bases separating them. Germline V CDR1 and CDR2: SNHLY, FYNNEI. CDR3 nucleotides: TGTGCCAGCCGGAGGGGCACACTTAGTCAGAATGAGCAGTTCTTC. This gives the protein CASRRGTLSQNEQFF.

This clone has more than one count but fewer than ten. The genes are TRBV30 and TRBJ2-5, with 10 bases lining up with TRBD1. Germline V gives CDR1 GTSNPN, CDR2 SVGIG (reference sequence). Germline trimming cut 2 bases from V and 1 base from J; bases unmatched to any gene: 4. CDR3 length equals 15 residues. The CDR3 is CAWSFRTGGQETQYF. CDR3 nucleotides: TGTGCCTGGAGTTTCCGGACAGGGGGCCAAGAGACCCAGTACTTC.

This clone was observed a handful of times. This chain links TRBV21-1 with TRBJ2-3. TRBV21-1 counts as a pseudogene. The CDR3 is made up of 15 amino acids. The chain's CDR3 is CASPYSETLTDTQYF. The CDR3 DNA follows: TGTGCCAGCCCCTACTCCGAGACCCTCACAGATACGCAGTATTTT.

The chain uses TRBV9 and TRBJ2-3; D may correspond to TRBD1 or TRBD2 (6 bases each). The CDR3 length is 17 residues. Trimming cost V 4 bases and J 2 bases, with 20 bases left between them. Germline lookup yields CDR1 SGDLS and CDR2 YYNGEE. The CDR3: CASSPMGAGTPTDTQYF. CDR3 coding DNA: TGTGCCAGCAGCCCTATGGGGGCGGGGACCCCCACAGATACGCAGTATTTT.

The chain recombines TRBV29-1 with TRBJ1-1, with 7 bases lining up with TRBD1. Germline V gives CDR1 SQVTM, CDR2 ANQGSEA. The CDR3 loop spans 14 amino acids. The V and J ends lost 4 bases and 2 bases, in that order; junction bases with no gene match: 7. CDR3 nucleotides: TGCAGCGTTGTGGTCGGGACAGTAAACACTGAAGCTTTCTTT. It specifies CSVVVGTVNTEAFF. Full variable domain (remainder filled in from reference TRBV29-1 and TRBJ1-1): SAVISQKPSRDICQRGTSLTIQCQVDSQVTMMFWYRQQPGQSLTLIATANQGSEATYESGFVIDKFPISRPNLTFSTLTVSNMSPEDSSIYLCSVVVGTVNTEAFFGQGTRLTVV.

This clone has only one observation. The chain is built from TRBV7-9 and TRBJ2-2, with TRBD1 matching 8 bases. V gave up 2 bases and J gave up 6 bases; unmatched junction bases: 2. Germline lookup yields CDR1 SEHNR and CDR2 FQNEAQ (reference sequence). There are 14 residues in the CDR3. The DNA of the CDR3 is TGTGCCAGCAGCTTACTGGGACAGGCCGGGGAGCTGTTTTTT. The encoded protein is CASSLLGQAGELFF.

The chain joins TRBV4-1 to TRBJ2-1; 10 bases map to TRBD2. From germline, CDR1 is MGHRA and CDR2 YSYEKL. The CDR3 runs to 16 residues. The junction had 3 bases not matched to a gene; V was cut back by 4 bases and J by 0 bases. The DNA for the CDR3 is TGCGCCAGCAGCCGGACTAGCGGAAGCTCCTACAATGAGCAGTTCTTC. Protein: CASSRTSGSSYNEQFF.

V usage is TRBV29-1 and J usage is TRBJ2-2; 9 bases are a match to TRBD1. V lost 7 bases and J lost 6; bases outside the gene matches: 15. This CDR3 is 16 amino acids long. Germline CDR1 is SQVTM and CDR2 is ANQGSEA. The CDR3 DNA sequence: TGCAGCGCCCTATCCGCTGGGACAGGGAGCGCCGGGGAGCTGTTTTTT. It yields the protein CSALSAGTGSAGELFF.

The rearrangement joins TRBV7-9 to TRBJ2-3, with unresolved D. Per germline, CDR1 SEHNR and CDR2 FQNEAQ (reference sequence). The CDR3 extends over 15 amino acids. V was cut by 7 bases and J by 0 bases, with 14 bases left in between. The CDR3: CASKIRASSTDTQYF. The DNA of the CDR3 is TGTGCCAGCAAAATCCGGGCCTCGAGCACAGATACGCAGTATTTT.

The V call is TRBV4-2, the J call TRBJ2-7; D is undetermined. Germline V gene data show CDR1 as LGHNA and CDR2 as YNFKEQ. The CDR3 totals 12 residues. V was pared by 3 bases and J by 4 bases, with 7 bases between. The DNA for the CDR3 is TGTGCCAGCAGCCAGTCCTCGTACGAGCAGTACTTC. It translates to CASSQSSYEQYF.

This clone was seen a handful of times. The J gene is TRBJ2-1, the V gene TRBV10-3; D possibly matches TRBD1 or TRBD2 (5 bases each). CDR1 and CDR2 (germline): ENHRY, SYGVKD. Trimming cost V 6 bases and J 8 bases, with 11 bases left between them. The length of the CDR3 is 12 residues. The CDR3 protein is CAISAMGDEQFF. DNA for the CDR3: TGTGCCATCAGCGCCATGGGGGATGAGCAGTTCTTC.

V and J are TRBV15 and TRBJ2-7; maybe TRBD1 (5 bases). The CDR3 has 14 amino acids. Germline lookup yields CDR1 LNHNV and CDR2 YYDKDF (reference sequence). The V and J ends lost 0 bases and 4 bases respectively, with 10 bases between them. The CDR3 is CATSRDIKGYEQYF. For the CDR3, the DNA is TGTGCCACCAGCAGAGATATAAAGGGGTACGAGCAGTACTTC.

The J gene is TRBJ1-1, the V gene TRBV29-1; D remains ambiguous. Trimming pared 4 bases from V and 1 base from J, leaving 10 bases between. This CDR3 is built from 13 residues. Germline V gives CDR1 SQVTM, CDR2 ANQGSEA. The CDR3 sequence: CSVVREANTEAFF. CDR3 nucleotide sequence: TGCAGCGTTGTTAGAGAGGCGAACACTGAAGCTTTCTTT.

For this clone: Other DNA sequences from this sample encode an identical CDR3 as well. The V gene is TRBV7-2, the J gene TRBJ2-7; 13 bases are a match to TRBD2. This CDR3 is 14 amino acids long. Germline CDR1 reads SGHTA; CDR2 reads FQGNSA. V lost 4 bases to trimming and J lost 4 bases; unmatched junction nucleotides: 1. The CDR3 region has the DNA TGTGCCAGCAGCTCGGGACTAGCGGGATACGAGCAGTACTTC. It encodes CASSSGLAGYEQYF.

The chain carries TRBV29-1 and TRBJ2-2; D may be TRBD1 (5 bases). CDR1 is SQVTM and CDR2 is ANQGSEA in the germline V gene. Trimming removed 4 bases from V and 3 bases from J, with 15 bases in between. There are 15 residues in the CDR3. In nucleotides, the CDR3 is TGCAGCGTTGTGGTCAGGGCGTCCGACACCGGGGAGCTGTTTTTT. Encoded protein: CSVVVRASDTGELFF.

The chain uses TRBV28 and TRBJ2-3, with 7 bases fitting TRBD1. This CDR3 spans 13 amino acids. Losses at the gene ends were 4 bases for V and 4 bases for J; bases not matched to a gene: 2. The V gene's germline CDR1 is MDHEN and CDR2 SYDVKM. The CDR3 protein is CASSSQGADTQYF. CDR3 coding DNA: TGTGCCAGCAGTTCCCAGGGGGCAGATACGCAGTATTTT.

The chain combines TRBV5-1 with TRBJ2-1, with 9 bases matching TRBD1. The CDR3 spans 15 residues. V shed 0 bases and J 5 bases; nucleotides not matched to a gene: 3. From germline, CDR1 is SGHRS and CDR2 YFSETQ. CDR3 bases: TGCGCCAGCAGCTTGGGGGACAGGGATAACAATGAGCAGTTCTTC. Amino acids: CASSLGDRDNNEQFF.

Only a few counts were recorded for this clone. V is TRBV12-5 and J is TRBJ2-1, with D perhaps matching TRBD1 or TRBD2 (5 bases each). The CDR3 length is 14 residues. The V and J ends lost 6 bases and 12 bases respectively, with 21 bases between them. Germline lookup yields CDR1 LGHNT and CDR2 FRNRAP. The CDR3 DNA reads TGTGCTAGTGGCCTAAGGGCCGGAGACGGGGCGCAGTTCTTC. Translated, it gives CASGLRAGDGAQFF.

This chain links TRBV28 with TRBJ2-7, with 9 positions matching TRBD1. Germline values: CDR1 MDHEN, CDR2 SYDVKM. The CDR3 sequence is 14 residues long. Trimming took 10 bases from V and 3 from J; bases not matched to a gene: 10. The CDR3 reads CANSPGQGSYEQYF. CDR3 in DNA: TGTGCCAATTCCCCGGGACAGGGAAGCTACGAGCAGTACTTC.